The source of this TCR beta chain is a study of blood T cell repertoires in COVID-19 (dated by TCRdb to 2020 to 2022). Looking at the study overall: Samples covering the acute and convalescent phases of COVID-19 were provided by collaborators in the United States, Italy and Spain. The prospective study material was composed of cDNA or gDNA derived from T cells, B-cell-depleted T cells, or PBMCs. The dataset comprised deeply sampled blood TCRbeta repertoires from subjects exposed to, actively infected with, or recovered from COVID-19. The repertoires were released in a freely available public database meant as a resource for research on the immune response to SARS-CoV-2. The samples were drawn from two sources: the first 160 participants of the ongoing ImmuneRACE study, and over 1,000 subjects contributed by 6 global collaborators. A de-identified subject ID, COVID-19 status, age in years and sex were almost always included in the sample metadata. HLA class I and class II types, where available, came from metadata supplied by the sample provider rather than from assay-based typing.

In the case of this clone: Its target antigen remains unknown. Per-base quality was not reported, and no clone a single base away is much larger than it.

Study-level results and caveats: Clinical and demographic metadata were provided uncurated, with the amount varying by source and participant.

TCRbeta CDR3 regions were amplified from genomic DNA using the immunoSEQ Assay, a bias-controlled multiplex PCR. In the paper's pipeline: The number of nucleated cells in each sample was estimated from the amplification of reference gene primers within the assay. Sequence reads were collapsed and filtered to measure the absolute abundance of every unique TCRbeta CDR3 rearrangement. For each sample, productive Simpson clonality was calculated by taking the square root of Simpson's diversity index across productive rearrangements. Drawn from immuneACCESS, this table holds only the in-frame rearrangements with V and J called that TCRdb kept. Clones are partly lost; checked studies trace under half to an unresolved V gene and leave the rest unexplained. V and J calls plus clone size are reproduced from that table; the DNA served to infer D and trimming. This sample is represented by under 150,000 clones; approximately 80% of them were singletons. 3% to 4.5% of the sample comes from the top ten.

Each collaborating institution followed its own protocols to collect whole blood in K2EDTA tubes. For TCRbeta analysis, collaborators shipped samples in one of three forms: frozen whole blood, isolated PBMCs, or DNA extracted from either of those sample types. V and J lose 4 bases and 9 bases, and a span of 16 bases separates them. The germline V gene supplies CDR1 SGHRS and CDR2 YFSETQ. Counted from cysteine to phenylalanine, this CDR3 has 13 amino acids. CDR3 DNA only is kept here, 39 bases in frame from base 1. The V and J genes are TRBV5-1 and TRBJ2-5; the D gene is possibly TRBD2, with 6 bases matching. This TCR was recovered from a woman aged 80 or over with acute or convalescent COVID-19. The sequenced sample consisted of peripheral blood. The DNA sequence reads TGCGCCAGCAGCCCTGACGCGGGACCATCCCAGTACTTC. Translated, it reads CASSPDAGPSQYF. Reference TRBV5-1 and TRBJ2-5 genes cover what lies past the CDR3, so the full variable domain is KAGVTQTPRYLIKTRGQQVTLSCSPISGHRSVSWYQQTPGQGLQFLFEYFSETQRNKGNFPGRFSGRQFSNSRSEMNVSTLELGDSALYLCASSPDAGPSQYFGPGTRLLVL.